This is a list of T cell receptor beta chains from one sample in a study of glioma-infiltrating T cells after dendritic cell vaccination. Measured with immunoSEQ multiplex PCR; TCRdb has only the in-frame clones, and not every one. The repertoire holds 85,000 or so clones, with 85% as singletons. The source was blood, collected after dendritic cell vaccination. The receptor set was obtained from a human donor with glioblastoma. Both conserved end residues are part of each CDR3. D genes are given only for firm matches. A row's size may be missing; if present it is once, few, many or a size class.

size: few; J: TRBJ1-4; V: TRBV5-8; D: TRBD1; CDR3: CASSFGTGNEKLFF; DNA: TGTGCCAGCAGCTTCGGGACAGGGAATGAAAAACTGTTTTTT
size: NA; J: TRBJ2-5; V: TRBV19; D: NA; CDR3: CASSSTRKETQYF; DNA: TGTGCCAGTTCCTCGACTAGAAAGGAGACCCAGTACTTC
size: NA; J: TRBJ2-4; V: TRBV18; D: TRBD1; CDR3: CASSPRDRSSTAKNIQYF; DNA: TGTGCCAGCTCACCTCGGGACAGAAGTAGTACTGCCAAAAACATTCAGTACTTC
size: NA; J: TRBJ2-7; V: TRBV2; D: NA; CDR3: CASMVVGLYEQYF; DNA: TGTGCCAGCATGGTCGTGGGGCTCTACGAGCAGTACTTC
size: NA; J: TRBJ2-3; V: TRBV7-3; D: TRBD2; CDR3: CASSRGLAASTDTQYF; DNA: TGTGCCAGCAGCCGCGGACTAGCGGCAAGCACAGATACGCAGTATTTT
size: NA; J: TRBJ2-3; V: TRBV7-2; D: NA; CDR3: CASSSNLLTAGLGTQYF; DNA: TGTGCCAGCAGCTCGAACTTATTAACGGCCGGGTTAGGTACGCAGTATTTT
size: NA; J: TRBJ1-6; V: TRBV4-3; D: NA; CDR3: CASSQARIGDGSPLHF; DNA: TGCGCCAGCAGCCAGGCAAGGATAGGAGACGGATCACCCCTCCACTTT
size: NA; J: TRBJ2-7; V: TRBV4-1; D: TRBD1; CDR3: CASSQLSDRGRAEQYF; DNA: TGCGCCAGCAGCCAGCTCTCAGACAGGGGGCGGGCCGAGCAGTACTTC
size: NA; J: TRBJ2-7; V: TRBV21-1; D: NA; CDR3: CASSKQIRTGGHYEQYF; DNA: TGTGCCAGCAGCAAACAAATTCGAACAGGGGGCCACTACGAGCAGTACTTC
size: NA; J: TRBJ1-6; V: TRBV27; D: NA; CDR3: CASSLARVFNSPLHF; DNA: TGTGCCAGCAGTTTAGCCAGGGTGTTCAATTCACCCCTCCACTTT
size: NA; J: TRBJ1-5; V: TRBV18; D: TRBD1; CDR3: CASSPLSTGDSNQPQHF; DNA: TGTGCCAGCTCACCACTCTCGACAGGGGATAGCAATCAGCCCCAGCATTTT